Presented here are 5 T cell receptor beta chains from one specimen sequenced in a study of blood T cell repertoires in COVID-19. Sequencing used immunoSEQ multiplex PCR; TCRdb keeps in-frame clones, though not all of them. The data hold 310,000 or so clones, with roughly 84% observed a single time. The sample was peripheral blood. Source of these receptors: a man in his fifties or sixties with active or convalescent COVID-19.

CDR3 residues: CASSIQRSRAYRITEAFF. The CDR3 nucleotides read TGTGCCAGCAGTATACAGAGATCCCGAGCATACCGGATCACTGAAGCTTTCTTT. The J gene is TRBJ1-1, the V gene TRBV6-7; no definite D call. TRBV6-7 is reported as an ORF; its role is uncertain. The CDR3 has 18 amino acids. Trimming removed 5 bases at V and 4 bases at J, with 26 bases between.

This rearrangement joins TRBV11-2 to TRBJ1-1; TRBD1 aligns across 7 bases. Germline CDR1 reads SGHAT; CDR2 reads FQNNGV. This CDR3 comprises 17 residues. V lost 1 base to trimming and J lost 4 bases; unmatched junction nucleotides: 12. The CDR3 sequence: CASSLVRDSFSLTEAFF. In DNA form, the CDR3 reads TGTGCCAGCAGCTTAGTCCGGGACAGTTTTTCCCTCACTGAAGCTTTCTTT.

Details on this clone: One end of the junction fails to match germline, which may point to a read error. The genes are TRBV6-5 and TRBJ1-2, with TRBD1 as a possible D gene (6 bases). The CDR3 has 14 residues. Germline V CDR1 and CDR2: MNHEY, SVGAGI. The CDR3 protein is CASSYLAFGTGLHF. For the CDR3, the DNA is TGTGCCAGCAGTTACCTAGCCTTCGGTACAGGGCTTCACTTC.

The V gene is TRBV18, the J gene TRBJ2-5, with TRBD1 matching 10 bases. The V gene's germline CDR1 is KGHSH and CDR2 LQKENI. Trimming removed 2 bases from V and 7 bases from J; junction bases left unmatched: 10. The CDR3 extends over 16 amino acids. The CDR3 sequence: CASSPYETGGSGTQYF. DNA of the CDR3: TGTGCCAGCTCACCATACGAGACAGGGGGCTCGGGGACCCAGTACTTC.

The chain recombines TRBV24-1 with TRBJ2-2, with D perhaps TRBD2 (6 bases). CDR1 KGHDR and CDR2 SFDVKD come from the germline V gene. The CDR3 is 15 amino acids. The CDR3 DNA sequence: TGTGCTGTACCACGTCAGGAGGGTAACACCGGGGAGCTGTTTTTT. This translates into CAVPRQEGNTGELFF.